This T cell receptor beta chain was obtained from a study of shared clonotypes between healthy human individuals (dated by TCRdb to about 2020). Regarding the study in general: The cohort included three men and a couple of women between 18 and 49 years of age. Each donor's leukapheresis produced roughly between about 0.8 and 8.9 billion PBMCs. Per donor, three plates each were used for CD4 naive and CD4 memory, two for CD8 naive, and one for CD8 memory. Libraries were prepared and TCR repertoires were sequenced by different laboratories using diverse techniques, in order to increase sequencing depth and limit assay-specific biases. The study deeply sequenced blood TCR repertoires of about 5 healthy adults to estimate repertoire size and the extent of clonotype sharing between individuals. The paper's findings and limits, for the study overall: Compared with non-shared clonotypes, clonotypes shared by all four sorted-subset donors had higher generation probabilities. Pairwise subsampling led to the expectation that sequencing depth would affect the degree of clonotype sharing among donors. The genetic and exposure-history diversity represented was limited by the small number of donors. Estimated clonotype richness was generally larger for naive than for memory subsets. When several donors were compared, the shared fraction of clonotypes was about 5% for naive CD4, about 4% for naive CD8, 2.3% for memory CD4, and 0.35% to 0.4% for memory CD8. Rarefaction of sorted-subset datasets indicated incomplete sequencing despite the large sequencing depth. Sampling was restricted to blood, and TCR repertoires in tissues likely differ from the TCR repertoires found in blood.

Cut back by 3 bases and 0 bases, the V and J ends lie 9 bases apart. From the germline V gene, CDR1 is MDHEN and CDR2 is SYDVKM. Spanning cysteine to phenylalanine, the CDR3 consists of 14 amino acids. Only the CDR3 region is kept as DNA, spanning 42 bases read in frame from base 1. This clone has just one count. Its antigen remains undetermined. No much larger clone exists at a distance of one base, and base qualities are not known. Using the deep immunoSEQ assay, multiplex PCR amplified TCR CDR3 regions from genomic DNA. Genomic DNA extracted from each cell subset was distributed evenly over all wells of several immunoSEQ 96-well plates, and each plate served as one replicate. For sorted subsets, each replicate PCR was loaded with about 200 ng genomic DNA, equivalent to 25,000 to 35,000 T cell genomes. The purified libraries were quantified using a Qubit 3.0 fluorometer, sized with a Bioanalyzer 2100, and then quantified again using the KAPA Library Quantification kit. A separate single-read 150-cycle Illumina NextSeq 550 flow cell was used to sequence each immunoSEQ 96-well plate. For the original study's pipeline: Because only junctional sequences without quality scores were contained in the immunoSEQ output, filtering matching that applied to full-length reads could not be performed. To assign V/J genes and CDR3, sequences were annotated using PyIR, a Python wrapper for IgBLAST v1.9, with IMGT germline references. Reads were filtered out if the reads had weak V/J assignments (E-value above 1e-6), no CDR3, stop codons, out-of-frame junctions, or ambiguous translated residues. A V3J clonotype was defined by an identical inferred V gene, J gene, and CDR3 amino acid sequence. The percentage overlap between two repertoires was calculated by dividing the number of shared unique clonotypes by the size of the smaller repertoire. Repertoire richness was assessed with RTK rarefaction, the Chao1 estimator, and Recon v2.1 estimates of unobserved clonotypes. OLGA was used to compute generation probabilities for all TCRbeta clonotypes that the gDNA method yielded from a handful of donors. TCRdb re-hosts the immuneACCESS table, in-frame sequences only. Its copies lack some clones; in the studies checked, an unresolved V gene accounts for under half of them, and the cause for the rest is not known. The D gene and trimming were derived from the DNA, and the V and J assignments and clone size from that table. This sample comprises a few million clones, around 93% of them detected only once. The ten biggest clones cover 1.5% to 2% of the sample.

CD8 naive samples were obtained by positive selection for CCR7 among CD45RO-negative cells, yielding a CD45RA+CCR7+ population from which TemRA cells were excluded. Donors were healthy HIV-negative adults with no recently reported acute infections or vaccinations. Every donor was a Caucasian adult residing in Nashville, Tennessee, USA. Blood was collected by leukapheresis, and PBMCs were isolated by Ficoll-Histopaque density gradient centrifugation and then cryopreserved in liquid nitrogen vapor phase. Analytical flow cytometry was used to check the purity and quantity of each magnetically sorted T cell population. Each sorted fraction had its genomic DNA isolated and then quantified by UV absorbance on a Nanodrop 2000c.

The chain is made from TRBV28 and TRBJ2-7, with the D segment identity uncertain. Sequencing used naive CD8+ T cells from PBMCs. The sample's cell subset or site, from its label and the paper: CD45RA+CCR7+. The TCR sequence derives from a man younger than 35 in good health. Some clones in this sample may be carry-over from other donors' samples. The DNA is as follows: TGTGCCAGCAGTTTTATCCGGAACTCCTACGAGCAGTACTTC. Translated, this gives CASSFIRNSYEQYF.